A selection of T cell receptor beta chains follows, all from one sample in a study of human T cells and chemical hapten exposure. MiXCR was run by TCRdb on the RACE reads, yielding one entry per CDR3 protein. The table records roughly 130,000 distinct CDR3 sequences, roughly 9.5% of them present only once. The sample comprised whole blood. These TCRs come from a male donor in good health. Some clones in this sample may be carry-over from other donors' samples. Each CDR3 is given with its conserved first and last residue. The D gene is left open where the match is weak. A row's size may be missing; if present it is once, few, many or a size class.

D gene | J gene | CDR3 length | clone size | V gene | CDR3 DNA | CDR3 protein
NA | TRBJ2-3 | 17 | NA | TRBV14 | TGTGCCAGCAGCCAAGATTTTGTGGGGGACGCAGGGACAACGCAGTATTTT | CASSQDFVGDAGTTQYF
TRBD1 | TRBJ1-5 | 15 | NA | TRBV19 | TGTGCCAGTACCACGACAGGGAATAGCAATCAGCCCCAGCATTTT | CASTTTGNSNQPQHF
TRBD1 | TRBJ2-7 | 14 | NA | TRBV10-3 | TGTGCCATCAGCATGACAGGGGCGTCCTACGAGCAGTACTTC | CAISMTGASYEQYF
NA | TRBJ2-1 | 14 | few | TRBV6-5 | TGTGCCAGCAGTCAGCGCGGGTCCTACAATGAGCAGTTCTTC | CASSQRGSYNEQFF
NA | TRBJ2-6 | 15 | many | TRBV12-3/TRBV12-4 | TGTGCCAGCAGTTTAGCCAGCTCTGGGGCCAACGTCCTGACTTTC | CASSLASSGANVLTF
TRBD2 | TRBJ2-7 | 16 | few | TRBV20-1 | TGCAGTGCTAGAGACCCACTAGCGGGGGCGTTCTACGAGCAGTACTTC | CSARDPLAGAFYEQYF
NA | TRBJ1-1 | 13 | NA | TRBV20-1 | TGCAGTGCCACGGGGCAGTCTGTCACTGAAGCTTTCTTT | CSATGQSVTEAFF
TRBD1 | TRBJ2-7 | 15 | few | TRBV28 | TGTGCCAGCAGCCAAGCGAGGGACAGCTACTACGAGCAGTACTTC | CASSQARDSYYEQYF
TRBD1 | TRBJ1-1 | 18 | few | TRBV27 | TGTGCCAGCAGTTTACGGCCGGGACAGGGCCTCATGAACACTGAAGCTTTCTTT | CASSLRPGQGLMNTEAFF
TRBD2 | TRBJ2-3 | 17 | few | TRBV6-5 | TGTGCCACCGGCCCGGTACTAGCGGGAAAACGCACAGATACGCAGTATTTT | CATGPVLAGKRTDTQYF
NA | TRBJ1-2 | 13 | few | TRBV7-9 | TGTGCCAGCAGCTTATCAGACTACTATGGCTACACCTTC | CASSLSDYYGYTF
NA | TRBJ1-6 | 15 | few | TRBV2 | TGTGCCAGCAGTGAAACAGGGTCCTATAATTCACCCCTCCACTTT | CASSETGSYNSPLHF
TRBD2 | TRBJ2-7 | 15 | many | TRBV5-4 | TGTGCCAGCAGCTCAACGGGACTAGCGGGTGACGAGCAGTACTTC | CASSSTGLAGDEQYF
TRBD1 | TRBJ2-7 | 14 | many | TRBV7-9 | TGTGCCAGCAGCCTACAGGGGTGGAGCGACGAGCAGTACTTC | CASSLQGWSDEQYF
NA | TRBJ2-2 | 14 | many | TRBV11-2 | TGTGCCAGCAGCTTAGTCATGTCAGGAGGGGAGCTGTTTTTT | CASSLVMSGGELFF
TRBD2 | TRBJ2-1 | 15 | few | TRBV19 | TGTGCCAGTAGGGGGACTAGCGGGGACGACAATGAGCAGTTCTTC | CASRGTSGDDNEQFF
TRBD2 | TRBJ2-3 | 12 | NA | TRBV29-1 | TGCAGCGGTAGCGGGAGCACAGATACGCAGTATTTT | CSGSGSTDTQYF
NA | TRBJ1-4 | 15 | few | TRBV18 | TGTGCCAGCTCACCCCAGGGCGCACGAAATGAAAAACTGTTTTTT | CASSPQGARNEKLFF
NA | TRBJ1-4 | 14 | NA | TRBV20-1 | TGCAGTGCAACACAGGGCTGGGTTAATGAAAAACTGTTTTTT | CSATQGWVNEKLFF
TRBD2 | TRBJ2-1 | 15 | few | TRBV13 | TGTGCCAGCAGCTTAGGTACTAGCGGGTCCAATGAGCAGTTCTTC | CASSLGTSGSNEQFF
NA | TRBJ2-5 | 13 | many | TRBV7-8 | TGTGCCAGCAGCTTGGCCGGGAAAGAGACCCAGTACTTC | CASSLAGKETQYF
NA | TRBJ2-5 | 16 | NA | TRBV7-7 | TGTGCCAGCAGCCTTTCTAGCGCCCGGCCTGTGGAGACCCAGTACTTC | CASSLSSARPVETQYF
TRBD1 | TRBJ2-4 | 16 | few | TRBV6-2/TRBV6-3 | TGTGCCAGCAGCCGGGACAGCGGACTAGCCAAAAACATTCAGTACTTC | CASSRDSGLAKNIQYF
TRBD2 | TRBJ2-5 | 17 | NA | TRBV29-1 | TGCAGCGTTGAAGGATTAGTAGGACTAGCGGGAGTTGAGACCCAGTACTTC | CSVEGLVGLAGVETQYF
NA | TRBJ1-1 | 15 | NA | TRBV27 | TGTGCCAGCAGTTTATCGTGGCAGGGAAACACTGAAGCTTTCTTT | CASSLSWQGNTEAFF
TRBD1 | TRBJ2-1 | 16 | many | TRBV7-9 | TGTGCCAGCAGCCCCCGGACAGGGGATGGGTTGGGGGAGCAGTTCTTC | CASSPRTGDGLGEQFF
TRBD2 | TRBJ2-3 | 16 | many | TRBV19 | TGTGCCAGTAGTCCCCCACTAGCGGGGGCCACAGATACGCAGTATTTT | CASSPPLAGATDTQYF
TRBD2 | TRBJ2-3 | 13 | NA | TRBV12-3/TRBV12-4 | TGTGCCAGCAGTTTCGGGGGGGCAGATACGCAGTATTTT | CASSFGGADTQYF
NA | TRBJ1-5 | 14 | NA | TRBV12-3/TRBV12-4 | TGTGCCAGCAGTTTAGCTGTAGGGGGTCAGCCCCAGCATTTT | CASSLAVGGQPQHF
TRBD1 | TRBJ1-1 | 15 | NA | TRBV7-9 | TGTGCCAGCAGCTTAGTACAGGGGAGCAAGGCCGAAGCTTTCTTT | CASSLVQGSKAEAFF
NA | TRBJ1-6 | 16 | NA | TRBV7-8 | TGTGCCAGCAGCCCCCGGACCGTTAACTATAATTCACCCCTCCACTTT | CASSPRTVNYNSPLHF
NA | TRBJ1-4 | 14 | many | TRBV19 | TGTGCCAGTAGTTCACAAGGGGGGCAAGAAAAACTGTTTTTT | CASSSQGGQEKLFF
TRBD2 | TRBJ2-7 | 15 | NA | TRBV7-6 | TGTGCCAGCAGCTTATTTCCAAGCGGGAACTACGAGCAGTACTTC | CASSLFPSGNYEQYF
TRBD1 | TRBJ2-7 | 15 | NA | TRBV19 | TGTGCCAGTAGTCCGGCAGGACAGGGGGCCTACGAGCAGTACTTC | CASSPAGQGAYEQYF